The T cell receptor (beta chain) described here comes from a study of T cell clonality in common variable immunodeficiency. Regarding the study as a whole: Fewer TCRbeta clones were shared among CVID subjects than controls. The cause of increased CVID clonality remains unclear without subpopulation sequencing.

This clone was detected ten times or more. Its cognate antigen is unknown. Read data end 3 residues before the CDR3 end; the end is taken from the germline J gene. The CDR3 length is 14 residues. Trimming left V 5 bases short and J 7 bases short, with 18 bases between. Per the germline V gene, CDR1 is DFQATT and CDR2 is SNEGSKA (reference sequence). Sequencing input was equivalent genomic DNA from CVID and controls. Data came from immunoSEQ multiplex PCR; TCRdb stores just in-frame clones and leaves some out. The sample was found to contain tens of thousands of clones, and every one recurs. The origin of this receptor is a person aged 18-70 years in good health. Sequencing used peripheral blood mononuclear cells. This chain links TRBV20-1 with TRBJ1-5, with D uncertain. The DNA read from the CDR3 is TGCAGTGCTGCGGGCCGGCGGAGAGGGCAGCCC. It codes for CSAAGRRRGQP. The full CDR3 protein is CSAAGRRRGQPQHF.